This T cell receptor beta chain came from a study of OX40 agonist ivuxolimab in advanced cancers. Study-wide background: Participants, 70% to 90% male, averaged approximately 60 years of age, ranging from roughly 20 to 85.

The CDR3 runs to 14 residues. Germline values: CDR1 MNHEY, CDR2 SMNVEV (reference sequence). Here immunoSEQ multiplex PCR was the method, and the copy in TCRdb shows in-frame clones only, minus some. The table records some 42,000 clones, 82% of them present only once. Sequenced material: CD4+ or CD8+ T cells sorted from blood, taken in a trial of the OX40 agonist ivuxolimab. The genes are TRBV27 and TRBJ2-5, with TRBD2 as a possible D gene (5 bases). The DNA end is a closer match to TRBJ2-7, so the J assignment may be wrong. This receptor was taken from an adult with an advanced solid tumor such as melanoma, head and neck, liver or kidney cancer. The CDR3 nucleotides are TGTGCCAGCAGTCGAGTAGGACTCCCCTACGAGCAGTACTTC. Translated: CASSRVGLPYEQYF.